This record concerns one T cell receptor beta chain sequence. This entry is derived from a study of blood T cell repertoires in COVID-19. Only in-frame clones appear in the TCRdb table, and some are missing; sequencing was by immunoSEQ multiplex PCR. This sample has about 140,000 clones; around 83% occur once, and the top ten carry roughly 4%. The CDR3 covers 17 residues. Losses at the gene ends were 5 bases for V and 2 bases for J; bases not matched to a gene: 13. Germline V gene sequence: CDR1 MDHEN, CDR2 SYDVKM. The gene calls are TRBV28 and TRBJ1-2, with TRBD1 identical over 8 bases. The sequenced material came from peripheral blood. The source is a woman aged 80 or older with acute or convalescent COVID-19. In DNA form, the CDR3 reads TGTGCCAGCAGTATCCGACAGGGGCCCAACCAGAACTATGGCTACACCTTC. Its translation is CASSIRQGPNQNYGYTF.